Below are 5 T cell receptor beta chains sequenced from a single sample in a study of T cells in Graves' hyperthyroidism and ophthalmopathy. Amplified regions were TCR beta CDR3 sequences from RNA transcripts. The TCR CDR3 first-round RT-PCR relied on the HTBI primer set. TCRdb fed the multiplex PCR reads into MiXCR, producing one record per CDR3 protein. This table has fewer than 750,000 distinct CDR3 sequences, around 46% appearing once. The sequenced sample consisted of peripheral blood or thyroid tissue (not recorded which). The receptors come from a woman aged 18-29 years with Graves' hyperthyroidism.

A note on this clonotype: No conserved phenylalanine or tryptophan ends this CDR3, so it is likely a read error. The limits of the CDR3 on the DNA are not certain, so only TCRdb's listed CDR3 is given. This chain links TRBV7-6 with TRBJ1-2; the DNA was not compared with TRBD1, the D call given in the table. The CDR3 length is 8 residues, termini included. The germline gives CDR1 SGHVS, CDR2 FNYEAQ. CDR3 loop: CASSPRDR.

This clonotype was counted once. A much larger clone lies one base from this, so it may be a read error. This rearrangement joins TRBV7-9 to TRBJ2-5; the D gene is possibly TRBD1 (7 bases). Germline loops: CDR1 SEHNR, CDR2 FQNEAQ (reference sequence). The CDR3 loop spans 15 amino acids. Deletions cut 5 bases from V and 4 bases from J, with 17 bases between. DNA for the CDR3: TGTGCCAGCAGCCCAGGGGGGTTGAGGTCAGAGACCCAGTACTTC. It codes for CASSPGGLRSETQYF.

CDR3 DNA sequence: TGTGCCAGCATCCCCCCCGGGTCTAGCGGGAGTTCCTACAATGAGCAGTTCTTC. This encodes CASIPPGSSGSSYNEQFF. The J gene is TRBJ2-1, the V gene TRBV7-9; TRBD2 aligns across 10 bases. J was trimmed by 1 base and V by 7 bases; bases with no gene match: 13. The CDR3 has 18 amino acids. Germline loops: CDR1 SEHNR, CDR2 FQNEAQ (reference sequence). Variable domain in full (rest from reference TRBV7-9 and TRBJ2-1): DTGVSQNPRHKITKRGQNVTFRCDPISEHNRLYWYRQTLGQGPEFLTYFQNEAQLEKSRLLSDRFSAERPKGSFSTLEIQRTEQGDSAMYLCASIPPGSSGSSYNEQFFGPGTRLTVL.

The chain uses TRBV9 and TRBJ1-1; 8 bases line up with TRBD1. Trimming took 5 bases from V and 11 from J; bases not matched to a gene: 8. Germline loops: CDR1 SGDLS, CDR2 YYNGEE. There are 12 residues in the CDR3. CDR3 in DNA: TGTGCCAGCAGTAACTCAGGGGGCGACGCTTTCTTT. Protein: CASSNSGGDAFF.

In DNA form, the CDR3 reads TGCAGTGCTAGAGGTGGCGGGAGAGGTTCCTACGAGCAGTACTTC. Translation: CSARGGGRGSYEQYF. The J gene is TRBJ2-7, the V gene TRBV20-1, with TRBD2 matching over 7 bases. The CDR3 spans 15 residues. V shed 1 base, J shed 1 base, and the junction held 7 bases outside the gene matches. Germline lookup yields CDR1 DFQATT and CDR2 SNEGSKA (reference sequence).